The 25 T cell receptor beta chains given below trace back to one sample, sequenced in a study of cytomegalovirus exposure and HLA in healthy donors. The PCR made use of 60 Vbeta and 13 Jbeta primers. Some clones are missing from TCRdb's copy, which holds only in-frame ones; the method was immunoSEQ multiplex PCR. This repertoire shows about 120,000 clones, around three quarters found once; its top ten account for 2% to 3%. Sequencing was carried out using PBMCs. Every receptor here comes from a female donor in good health and CMV-seronegative.

This sequence joins TRBV29-1 and TRBJ2-7, with 13 bases lining up with TRBD2. There are 16 residues in the CDR3. V was clipped by 4 bases and J by 6 bases; unmatched bases: 12. CDR1 is SQVTM, CDR2 ANQGSEA, per germline. The CDR3 region has the DNA TGCAGCGTTGGGGCCCCCGGGACTAGCGGGGTAGGCGAGCAGTACTTC. Its protein is CSVGAPGTSGVGEQYF.

This clone was found once. In DNA form, the CDR3 reads TGCGCCAGCAGCTTTTTTCCGGGGACAGACTACAATGAGCAGTTCTTC. As protein: CASSFFPGTDYNEQFF. The chain joins TRBV5-1 to TRBJ2-1; 7 bases are a match to TRBD1. Losses at the gene ends were 2 bases for V and 3 bases for J; bases not matched to a gene: 8. Germline lookup yields CDR1 SGHRS and CDR2 YFSETQ. The length of the CDR3 is 16 residues.

The V and J genes are TRBV11-2 and TRBJ2-1, with 12 bases fitting TRBD2. The CDR3 extends over 14 amino acids. The V segment lost 2 bases and the J segment 9 bases; nucleotides outside the gene matches: 2. In germline, CDR1 is SGHAT, CDR2 FQNNGV. The CDR3 spells CASSLLAGGGEQFF. The DNA for the CDR3 is TGTGCCAGCAGCTTACTAGCGGGGGGGGGTGAGCAGTTCTTC.

This chain connects TRBV30 to TRBJ1-2, with a possible D match to TRBD1 (6 bases). This CDR3 spans 11 amino acids. The V end lost 8 bases, the J end lost 4 bases, and 11 bases lay between the germline ends. CDR1 is GTSNPN and CDR2 is SVGIG in the germline V gene (reference sequence). CDR3 nucleotides: TGTGCCAGACAGGCGTTCTATGGCTACACCTTC. It translates to CARQAFYGYTF. The full variable domain, rest sourced from reference TRBV30 and TRBJ1-2, is SQTIHQWPATLVQPVGSPLSLECTVEGTSNPNLYWYRQAAGRGLQLLFYSVGIGQISSEVPQNLSASRPQDRQFILSSKKLLLSDSGFYLCARQAFYGYTFGSGTRLTVV.

The V gene is TRBV4-3, the J gene TRBJ2-2, with D tentatively TRBD2 (5 bases). This CDR3 has 14 residues. Germline V gene sequence: CDR1 LGHNA, CDR2 YSLEER. With 0 bases removed from V and 8 bases from J, the gap between germline ends came to 10 bases. The chain's CDR3 is CASSQEGSGGELFF. CDR3 sequence (DNA): TGCGCCAGCAGCCAAGAGGGATCGGGAGGGGAGCTGTTTTTT.

This chain joins TRBV11-2 and TRBJ1-6, with TRBD1 matching over 7 bases. Trimming took 3 bases from V and 8 from J; bases not matched to a gene: 10. The germline V gene encodes CDR1 SGHAT and CDR2 FQNNGV. The CDR3 has 16 amino acids. As DNA, the CDR3 is TGTGCCAGCAGCTTCGGACAGGTCCTTAGGGATTCACCCCTCCACTTT. Translating it yields CASSFGQVLRDSPLHF.

The chain recombines TRBV4-1 with TRBJ2-6, with D perhaps matching TRBD2 (6 bases). The germline V gene encodes CDR1 MGHRA and CDR2 YSYEKL. Trimming took 4 bases from V and 2 from J, leaving 12 bases between them. The CDR3 spans 16 residues. CDR3 DNA: TGCGCCAGCAGCCGGGACGGCGGGGCTGGGGCCAACGTCCTGACTTTC. Translated: CASSRDGGAGANVLTF.

The CDR3 DNA sequence: TGCGCCAGCAGCCAAGAGGGAGGAACTGAAGCTTTCTTT. It codes for CASSQEGGTEAFF. The J gene is TRBJ1-1, the V gene TRBV4-3; D remains unclear. The CDR3 is 13 residues long. The V end lost 0 bases, the J end lost 5 bases, and 7 bases lay between the germline ends. Germline V gene sequence: CDR1 LGHNA, CDR2 YSLEER.

This clone was recorded once. Here the CDR3 DNA reads TGTGCCAGCAGCTCCAGACCCCGAGGACAGGGGGCTGTTCCCCCTACGGGGGAGCAGTACTTC. Amino acids: CASSSRPRGQGAVPPTGEQYF. V is TRBV7-6 and J is TRBJ2-5; 11 nucleotides agree with TRBD1. The CDR3 covers 21 residues. The germline V gene encodes CDR1 SGHVS and CDR2 FNYEAQ. With V trimmed by 4 bases and J by 11 bases, 30 bases remained unmatched.

This clone counts as medium-sized. The sample carries other DNA sequences with the same CDR3. The rearrangement uses TRBV6-4 and TRBJ2-3; possibly TRBD2 for D (7 bases). The CDR3 consists of 14 residues. Per germline, CDR1 MRHNA and CDR2 SNTAGT. V was cut by 2 bases and J by 2 bases, with 8 bases left in between. The CDR3 protein is CASSDGGATDTQYF. CDR3 nucleotides: TGTGCCAGCAGTGACGGGGGGGCCACAGATACGCAGTATTTT.

This clone was recorded once. The DNA of the CDR3 is TGTGCCAGCAGCTCAGATAATTCCTACAATGAGCAGTTCTTC. It translates to CASSSDNSYNEQFF. The V and J genes are TRBV7-6 and TRBJ2-1; D unresolved. This CDR3 is 14 amino acids long. CDR1 SGHVS and CDR2 FNYEAQ come from the germline V gene. V lost 4 bases and J 1 base, leaving 8 bases between the germline ends. The full variable domain, with the rest looked up from reference TRBV7-6 and TRBJ2-1, is GAGVSQSPRYKVTKRGQDVALRCDPISGHVSLYWYRQALGQGPEFLTYFNYEAQQDKSGLPNDRFSAERPEGSISTLTIQRTEQRDSAMYRCASSSDNSYNEQFFGPGTRLTVL.

This clone was detected only a few times. The gene calls are TRBV7-6 and TRBJ1-5; TRBD1 might be the D (6 bases). The CDR3 length is 13 residues. Per germline, CDR1 SGHVS and CDR2 FNYEAQ. V lost 5 bases to trimming and J lost 4 bases, with 9 bases between them. The CDR3 DNA reads as TGTGCCAGCAGCCCACAGGGTAATCAGCCCCAGCATTTT. Amino acid sequence: CASSPQGNQPQHF.

In the case of this clone: This likely comes from a read error, as the CDR3 has no conserved phenylalanine or tryptophan at its end. CDR3 loop: CASSLGDTLKGGYTS. The CDR3 DNA follows: TGCGCCAGCAGCTTGGGAGACACCCTTAAAGGTGGCTACACCTCC. V gene TRBV5-1 combines with J gene TRBJ1-2; D gene ambiguous. V was clipped by 0 bases and J by 7 bases, with 16 bases between them. CDR3 length: 15 residues. Germline V gives CDR1 SGHRS, CDR2 YFSETQ.

The V and J genes are TRBV2 and TRBJ2-2; possible D gene TRBD2, 5 bases. Trimming cost V 2 bases and J 6 bases, with 10 bases left between them. Germline lookup yields CDR1 SNHLY and CDR2 FYNNEI. The CDR3 length is 14 residues. The CDR3 DNA is TGTGCCAGCAGTGAACGGGGTCTCTCCGGGGAGCTGTTTTTT. Its translation is CASSERGLSGELFF.

J is TRBJ2-1 and V is TRBV5-4, with a possible D match to TRBD2 (5 bases). There are 15 residues in the CDR3. The germline CDR1 and CDR2 sequences are SGHNT and YYREEE (reference sequence). Trimming cost V 2 bases and J 4 bases, with 13 bases left between them. CDR3 nucleotides: TGTGCCAGCAGCTTCGGTATACTAGAGTACAATGAGCAGTTCTTC. Its translation is CASSFGILEYNEQFF.

The V call is TRBV5-4, the J call TRBJ2-7, with TRBD1 identical over 7 bases. Trimming at V came to 4 bases and at J to 0 bases, leaving 4 bases not matched to a gene. The CDR3 has 14 amino acids. The germline gives CDR1 SGHNT, CDR2 YYREEE (reference sequence). The CDR3 here is CASSRGQNSYEQYF. For the CDR3, the DNA is TGTGCCAGCAGCCGGGGACAGAACTCCTACGAGCAGTACTTC. Using reference TRBV5-4 and TRBJ2-7 for the parts outside the CDR3, the full variable domain is ETGVTQSPTHLIKTRGQQVTLRCSSQSGHNTVSWYQQALGQGPQFIFQYYREEENGRGNFPPRFSGLQFPNYSSELNVNALELDDSALYLCASSRGQNSYEQYFGPGTRLTVT.

The V call is TRBV10-1, the J call TRBJ2-3; 9 bases agree with TRBD1. The CDR3 contains 17 residues. Germline assignment: CDR1 WNHNN and CDR2 SYGVQD (reference sequence). Unmatched junction bases numbered 9, after V lost 1 base and J lost 4 bases. In nucleotides, the CDR3 is TGCGCCAGCAGTGAGTTCGAGACAGGGGGAAGGGCAGATACGCAGTATTTT. It codes for CASSEFETGGRADTQYF.

This clone showed up just once. This chain's CDR3 is CASSSEDSSNTGELFF. The CDR3 bases are TGTGCCAGTAGTTCTGAGGACAGCTCGAACACCGGGGAGCTGTTTTTT. The chain uses TRBV19 and TRBJ2-2; TRBD1 is a possible D gene (6 bases). This CDR3 is 16 amino acids long. Germline V lookup: CDR1 LNHDA, CDR2 SQIVND (reference sequence). V was shortened by 5 bases and J by 0 bases, with 13 bases between the two germline ends.

This clone was seen only a few times. The J gene is TRBJ1-4, the V gene TRBV5-1; 7 nucleotides align to TRBD1. CDR3 length equals 15 residues. V was pared by 5 bases and J by 8 bases, with 12 bases of the junction left unmatched. Germline values: CDR1 SGHRS, CDR2 YFSETQ. CDR3 region: CASSLSGGKGEKLFF. The DNA of the CDR3 is TGCGCCAGCAGTTTGTCAGGGGGAAAGGGGGAAAAACTGTTTTTT.

The V gene is TRBV27, the J gene TRBJ2-3; D call uncertain. CDR1 and CDR2 (germline): MNHEY, SMNVEV (reference sequence). The CDR3 consists of 14 residues. The V end lost 3 bases, the J end lost 8 bases, and 15 bases lay between the germline ends. The CDR3 DNA reads as TGTGCCAGCAGTTTCGAAAGAGTCTCCGGTACGCAGTATTTT. This codes for CASSFERVSGTQYF.

The gene calls are TRBV6-1 and TRBJ1-3; 7 bases align to TRBD1. V was pared by 6 bases and J by 4 bases, with 3 bases of the junction left unmatched. The CDR3 is 13 amino acids. Germline V gives CDR1 MNHNS, CDR2 SASEGT. The CDR3 DNA follows: TGTGCCAGCAGCTGGGACAGCGGAAACACCATATATTTT. Translated, it gives CASSWDSGNTIYF.

On this clone: One junction end disagrees with the germline gene, perhaps due to a read error. The rearrangement uses TRBV7-9 and TRBJ2-7; a possible D gene is TRBD1 (6 bases). This CDR3 is built from 12 residues. The germline V gene has CDR1 SEHNR and CDR2 FQNEAQ (reference sequence). The CDR3 region is CSSSLRQDEQYF. For the CDR3, the DNA is TGTTCCAGCAGCCTTCGACAGGACGAGCAGTACTTC.

This clone was picked up a small number of times. J is TRBJ2-1 and V is TRBV19; 9 bases line up with TRBD1. J lost 5 bases, V lost 11 bases, and 10 bases had no gene match. Germline V CDR1 and CDR2: LNHDA, SQIVND (reference sequence). This CDR3 is built from 14 residues. The CDR3 is CASDTGTGNNEQFF. For the CDR3, the DNA is TGTGCCTCCGATACCGGGACAGGGAACAATGAGCAGTTCTTC.

The chain combines TRBV5-1 with TRBJ1-5; 8 nucleotides align to TRBD1. J gave up 3 bases and V 0 bases, and 2 bases lay outside the gene matches. The CDR3 runs 15 residues. Germline V lookup: CDR1 SGHRS, CDR2 YFSETQ. CDR3 DNA sequence: TGCGCCAGCAGCTTGGAGGGACAGGACAATCAGCCCCAGCATTTT. Protein product: CASSLEGQDNQPQHF.

The V call is TRBV29-1, the J call TRBJ2-1; tentative D call: TRBD2 (6 bases). The ends were cut back, 8 bases at V and 7 bases at J, with 12 bases in the middle. CDR3 size: 11 residues. Germline values: CDR1 SQVTM, CDR2 ANQGSEA. CDR3 nucleotide sequence: TGCAGCTCCCCCGGGACTAATGAGCAGTTCTTC. This gives the protein CSSPGTNEQFF.